The T cell receptor beta chain under discussion was sequenced for a study of vaccination and CD4 T cells after COVID-19. Overall study context: Spike peptides, overlapping and drawn from SARS-CoV-2, HCoV-NL63, HCoV-OC43 and HCoV-229E, were used to stimulate cells.

Germline loops: CDR1 MDHEN, CDR2 SYDVKM. Trimming took off 5 bases at V and 9 bases at J, with 12 bases between the two ends. The CDR3 extends over 12 amino acids. This sample's treatment: roughly 11-day PBMC culture with coronavirus spike peptide pools or control peptides (ViraFEST assay). ViraFEST enlarged antigen-specific T cell populations with peptide pools and afterwards sequenced TCRs. Medium was half-exchanged with fresh IL-2 medium on days 3 and 7. Once obtained from cultured CD4+ T cells, the DNA was sequenced using the Oncomine TCR Beta short-read assay. MiXCR, run by TCRdb on the PCR reads, gives a single entry per CDR3 protein. The sample yields fewer than 20,000 distinct CDR3 sequences, roughly 76% seen once. A word on this clonotype: Antigen unknown.

The receptor comes from a human donor who had recovered from COVID-19. Sequencing was carried out using CD4+ T cells from blood, cultured in vitro. J is TRBJ2-3 and V is TRBV28; tentatively, D is TRBD1 or TRBD2 (5 bases each). The CDR3 DNA follows: TGTGCCAGCAGTCCCTCGTGGGACACGCAGTATTTT. Encoded protein: CASSPSWDTQYF.